This T cell receptor beta chain comes out of a study of beta chain features in type 1 diabetes. Germline V lookup: CDR1 KGHSH, CDR2 LQKENI. With V trimmed by 2 bases and J by 2 bases, 4 bases remained unmatched. There are 15 residues in the CDR3. General study points: Shortening that was moderate but significant affected the TCRB CDR3s of Type 1 diabetes patients in all four CD4+ subsets. Naive, central memory and Treg TCRB repertoires seemed to resemble each other more closely in patients than they did in healthy donors.

Since all of the isolated RNA was reverse transcribed, expressed TCRB transcripts were what got sequenced. The protocol was immunoSEQ multiplex PCR, while the TCRdb copy is restricted to in-frame clones and leaves out a portion. The sample shows roughly 230,000 clones, around 10% of them seen only once. With respect to this clone: Its antigen is unidentified.

This receptor was identified in a woman younger than 30 in good health. The rearrangement links TRBV18 to TRBJ2-7; 9 nucleotides agree with TRBD2. Sequencing was done on a sample of naive CD4+ T cells from blood. Here the CDR3 reads CASSPRAGGTYEQYF. In DNA, the CDR3 is TGTGCCAGCTCACCAAGGGCGGGAGGGACCTACGAGCAGTACTTC.